This T cell receptor (beta chain) was documented in a study of CD8 T cells in Susac syndrome (dated by TCRdb to the late 2010s). Regarding the study in general: Whether CD8+ T cell activation and differentiation in Susac syndrome was antigen driven was tested using repertoire sequencing. The study compared CD8+ T cell repertoire clonality among around 11 healthy donors, 14 Susac syndrome patients and approximately 16 multiple sclerosis patients.

General findings and caveats noted by the study authors: The study acknowledged that relatively few individuals were included in the TCR sequencing and HLA analysis.

RNA was extracted with the RNeasy kit and about 0.5 to 1 ug was reverse transcribed using random hexamers. The immunoSEQ multiplex PCR assay, which covers 54 Vbeta and 13 Jbeta segments, was used to amplify TCR beta CDR3 regions. PCR amplification bias was corrected using a synthetic template baseline for primer optimization and computational correction. The source study handled its data this way. Reads were annotated to V, D and J genes according to IMGT and were analyzed with immunoSEQ Analyzer, with only productive sequences retained. To calculate clonality, Shannon entropy was normalized by log2 of the number of productive unique sequences and then subtracted from one. For each patient and control, public and private clones were evaluated within the 100 most prevalent clones. Clones were defined as Susac-specific when absent from the healthy and MS cohorts, from fewer than 1,300 published viral clones and from other ImmuneACCESS disease sequences. Using fastp trimming at Q25 and MiXCR clonotype assembly, TCRdb reanalyzed the public sequencing data and kept in-frame beta chains. CDR3 protein sequences are deduplicated, and each keeps its most common genes and DNA. TCRdb, not the original authors, processed these V and J calls. The table for this sample lists approximately 200,000 distinct CDR3 sequences; approximately 90% of them were counted only once. The ten largest account for around 0.15% of the sample.

Reading the germline V gene (reference sequence) gives CDR1 LNHDA and CDR2 SQIVND. The CDR3 numbers 15 residues from cysteine through phenylalanine. The read is trimmed to its CDR3 DNA, 45 bases read in frame from base 1. V is clipped by 3 bases and J by 1 base, and the sequence between their germline boundaries is 12 bases long. High-throughput TCR beta sequencing profiled peripheral blood CD8+ and CD4+ T cells from healthy donors, Susac syndrome patients and multiple sclerosis patients. The multiple sclerosis controls were treatment-naive patients whose relapsing-remitting disease, either stable or active, fulfilled the revised McDonald criteria. CD8+ TEMRA cells were enriched by FACS, while bulk CD8+ and CD4+ T cells were purified by magnetic negative isolation. Blood was collected in EDTA tubes and processed within 24 hours, with PBMCs isolated through density gradient centrifugation. PBMCs destined for TCR sequencing were cryopreserved in liquid nitrogen and later thawed in a 37 °C water bath. The sorted or isolated CD4+, CD8+ and CD8+ TEMRA cells had a purity of 90% or higher.

Details on this clonotype: What antigen it recognizes has not been identified. Per-base qualities were not stored, and no clone one base away is much larger.

The source material was CD8+ T cells from PBMCs. The sequence was collected from a human donor with multiple sclerosis. Recombination linked TRBV19 to TRBJ1-2, with the D gene too uncertain to name. The nucleotide sequence reads as follows: TGTGCCAGTAGTATTGCCGACGGCATTAACTATGGCTACACCTTC. Translated, this is CASSIADGINYGYTF.